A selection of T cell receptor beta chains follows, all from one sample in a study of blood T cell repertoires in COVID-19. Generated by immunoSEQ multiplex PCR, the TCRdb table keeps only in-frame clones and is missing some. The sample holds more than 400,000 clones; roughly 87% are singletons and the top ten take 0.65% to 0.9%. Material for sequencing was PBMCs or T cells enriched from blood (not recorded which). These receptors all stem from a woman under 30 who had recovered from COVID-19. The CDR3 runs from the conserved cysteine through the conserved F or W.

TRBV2	CASSFIGGGNQPQHF
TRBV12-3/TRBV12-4	CASRWDSSGGYTF
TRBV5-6	CASSFGAGRNTDTQYF
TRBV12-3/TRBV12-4	CASSVQGNTIYF
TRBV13	CASSLVIGGGANNEQFF
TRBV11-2	CASSLGLAGEVTQYF
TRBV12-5	CASGTDRGNTEAFF
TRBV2	CASSEGWGGETQYF
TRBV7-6	CASSLQGPFDEQYF
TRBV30	CAWSVGGTEQYF
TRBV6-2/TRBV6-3	CASSFRTGSSYNSPLHF
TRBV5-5	CASSLTSYSNQPQHF
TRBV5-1	CASSLTPTTGGYGYTF
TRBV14	CASSQGHRPYEQYF
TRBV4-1	CASSQGSGTPQETQYF
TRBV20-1	CSAQDQETQYF
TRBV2	CASSEEQGWTEAFF
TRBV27	CASSLMPNLYEQYF
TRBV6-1	CASSEGGYGYTF
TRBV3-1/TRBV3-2	CASSQEVSGGNIQYF
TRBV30	CAWSVLSRQGDTEAFF
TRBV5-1	CASSFFGSNNEQFF
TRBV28	CASSPPGGGAPETQYF
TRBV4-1	CASSRGQGDTQYF
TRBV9	CASSVGKHLQETQYF
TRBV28	CASSPTGTFGEKLFF
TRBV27	CASSPAGVGGNSPLHF
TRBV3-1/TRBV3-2	CASSQRLAGGQTYEQYF
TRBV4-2	CASSQDRASGGAGNEQFF
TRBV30	CAWSETGRSEKLFF
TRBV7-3	CASSLNARGVPAEAFF
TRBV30	CAWGGLLSPLHF
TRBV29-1	CSAVTTGNQPQHF
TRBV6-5	CASRVKPQGNTEAFF
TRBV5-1	CASSLGGTTNYEQYF
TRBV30	CAWSQPGQHYGYTF
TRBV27	CASSSRGAADTQYF
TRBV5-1	CASSLNSLETQYF
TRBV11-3	CASSLDSEEVEQFF
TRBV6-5	CASRVWDSYGYTF
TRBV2	CASSEYETGGRNTIYF
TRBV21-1	CASSKVNVGQSYQPQHF
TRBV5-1	CASSLLGFNNEQFF
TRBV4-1	CASSQAPTGGGTEAFF
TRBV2	CASSDTYNEQFF
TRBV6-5	CASSYSAGAGPLHF
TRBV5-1	CASTSQSSTDTQYF
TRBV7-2	CASSLAIHRQGAPGAFF
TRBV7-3	CASSFGQGLDTQYF
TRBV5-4	CASSPPGETGGYTEAFF
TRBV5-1	CASSLAGRGNTIYF